These T cell receptor beta chains were read from a single sample in a study of blood T cell repertoires in COVID-19. Method: immunoSEQ multiplex PCR; TCRdb's copy keeps in-frame clones and lacks some. Here the sample spans hundreds of thousands of clones, roughly 90% being singletons. Sequenced sample: PBMCs or T cells enriched from blood (not recorded which). The source of these receptors is a woman aged 40 to 55 who had recovered from COVID-19. CDR3s include the opening cysteine and the closing phenylalanine or tryptophan. The order of the fields is clone size, D gene, J gene, V gene, CDR3 protein, CDR3 DNA. A D gene is named only where the DNA matches it firmly. Expanded clones are given a class, and other clones once, few, many or no size at all.

>-|-|TRBJ2-5|TRBV27
CASSSGANQETQYF
TGTGCCAGCAGTTCTGGGGCCAACCAAGAGACCCAGTACTTC
>-|-|TRBJ1-5|TRBV20-1
CSVSGDATQHF
TGCAGTGTTAGCGGGGATGCTACCCAGCATTTT
>once|TRBD2|TRBJ2-7|TRBV11-3
CASSPGLAGQNPYEQYF
TGTGCCAGCAGCCCGGGACTAGCGGGACAAAATCCCTACGAGCAGTACTTC
>once|TRBD2|TRBJ2-3|TRBV7-9
CASSLVRETTDTQYF
TGTGCCAGCAGCTTAGTGCGGGAGACCACAGATACGCAGTATTTT
>-|-|TRBJ1-2|TRBV28
CASSPSPSGVYGYTF
TGTGCCAGCAGTCCCTCCCCATCCGGGGTCTATGGCTACACCTTC
>-|TRBD1|TRBJ1-1|TRBV30
CAWHRGPGNTEAFF
TGTGCCTGGCACAGGGGGCCGGGGAACACTGAAGCTTTCTTT
>-|TRBD1|TRBJ2-7|TRBV3-1/TRBV3-2
CASSSNGQGEQYF
TGTGCCAGCAGCTCGAATGGACAGGGAGAGCAGTACTTC
>-|-|TRBJ2-7|TRBV19
CASSIRQKPYEQYF
TGTGCCAGTAGTATACGCCAGAAACCCTACGAGCAGTACTTC
>few|-|TRBJ1-1|TRBV19
CASSIYRGDTEAFF
TGTGCCAGTAGTATTTATCGGGGGGACACTGAAGCTTTCTTT
>-|TRBD2|TRBJ2-7|TRBV3-1/TRBV3-2
CASSQVAGGEQYF
TGTGCCAGCAGCCAAGTAGCGGGGGGGGAGCAGTACTTC
>-|TRBD2|TRBJ2-1|TRBV29-1
CSVEAGGPQFF
TGCAGCGTTGAAGCGGGAGGGCCACAGTTCTTC
>-|TRBD2|TRBJ2-7|TRBV28
CASSLFAGGPYEQYF
TGTGCCAGCAGTCTATTTGCGGGAGGCCCCTACGAGCAGTACTTC
>-|TRBD2|TRBJ2-1|TRBV4-2
CASSHNSGREDEQFF
TGTGCCAGCAGCCATAATAGCGGGAGAGAGGATGAGCAGTTCTTC
>-|-|TRBJ2-7|TRBV9
CASSVAAGLDSYEQYF
TGTGCCAGCAGCGTAGCGGCCGGACTGGACTCCTACGAGCAGTACTTC
>-|TRBD1|TRBJ1-2|TRBV24-1
CATSDRQGSYTF
TGTGCCACCAGTGACCGACAGGGGAGCTACACCTTC
>-|TRBD2|TRBJ2-5|TRBV7-2
CASSRTSGYQETQYF
TGTGCCAGCAGCAGGACTAGCGGATACCAAGAGACCCAGTACTTC
>-|-|TRBJ2-7|TRBV28
CASGHRSSYEQYF
TGTGCCAGCGGACACAGGTCGTCCTACGAGCAGTACTTC
>once|-|TRBJ1-5|TRBV21-1
CASSTWTDPYSNQPQHF
TGTGCCAGCAGCACCTGGACAGACCCTTATAGCAATCAGCCCCAGCATTTT
>-|TRBD1|TRBJ1-5|TRBV19
CASSGQATSQPQHF
TGTGCCAGTTCTGGACAGGCGACGTCTCAGCCCCAGCATTTT
>-|-|TRBJ2-2|TRBV25-1
CASSSGRPPLANTGELFF
TGTGCCAGCAGCAGCGGACGTCCGCCCCTGGCGAACACCGGGGAGCTGTTTTTT
>-|-|TRBJ2-7|TRBV7-9
CASSHRQSLREQYF
TGTGCCAGCAGCCATCGACAGAGTTTAAGAGAGCAGTACTTC
>-|-|TRBJ1-1|TRBV7-9
CASSLVGEAVAFF
TGTGCCAGCAGCTTAGTTGGGGAAGCGGTAGCTTTCTTT
>-|TRBD1|TRBJ1-1|TRBV30
CAWSTQGSTEAFF
TGTGCCTGGAGTACACAGGGGAGCACTGAAGCTTTCTTT
>-|TRBD2|TRBJ2-5|TRBV7-9
CASSSGGGSQETQYF
TGTGCCAGCAGCTCCGGGGGGGGTTCCCAAGAGACCCAGTACTTC
>once|TRBD2|TRBJ2-1|TRBV30
CAWRRASGSNEQFF
TGTGCCTGGAGAAGGGCTAGCGGGTCCAATGAGCAGTTCTTC
>-|-|TRBJ1-4|TRBV5-6
CASSLANGREKLFF
TGTGCCAGCAGCTTGGCCAATGGGAGAGAAAAACTGTTTTTT
>-|-|TRBJ2-3|TRBV28
CASSPHGGGRRDTQYF
TGTGCCAGCAGTCCCCATGGGGGCGGACGGCGTGATACGCAGTATTTT
>once|TRBD1|TRBJ1-5|TRBV5-1
CASSLEGQGGGNQPQHF
TGCGCCAGCAGCTTGGAGGGACAGGGCGGAGGCAATCAGCCCCAGCATTTT
>-|-|TRBJ2-1|TRBV29-1
CSVDLSSSSYNEQFF
TGCAGCGTTGATCTCTCCTCGAGCTCCTACAATGAGCAGTTCTTC
>once|TRBD1|TRBJ1-5|TRBV18
CASSPDRVSNQPQHF
TGTGCCAGCTCACCAGACAGGGTGAGCAATCAGCCCCAGCATTTT
>few|-|TRBJ1-5|TRBV7-9
CASSFRNQPQHF
TGTGCCAGCAGCTTCCGGAATCAGCCCCAGCATTTT
>-|-|TRBJ1-5|TRBV6-6
CASSYSQDYSNQPQHF
TGTGCCAGCAGTTACTCACAGGATTATAGCAATCAGCCCCAGCATTTT
>-|-|TRBJ1-1|TRBV29-1
CSVVGRNTEAFF
TGCAGCGTTGTTGGCAGGAACACTGAAGCTTTCTTT
>once|TRBD1|TRBJ1-6|TRBV28
CANRGTGNNSPLHF
TGTGCCAACCGAGGGACAGGAAATAATTCACCCCTCCACTTT
>-|-|TRBJ1-4|TRBV19
CASSMGRPVEKLFF
TGTGCCAGTAGTATGGGCCGGCCCGTTGAAAAACTGTTTTTT
>once|-|TRBJ1-2|TRBV6-5
CASSYSGGNYGYTF
TGTGCCAGCAGTTACTCGGGGGGAAACTATGGCTACACCTTC
>-|TRBD2|TRBJ2-1|TRBV29-1
CSVLVAGGPINEQFF
TGCAGCGTTTTGGTAGCGGGAGGGCCAATCAATGAGCAGTTCTTC
>-|TRBD1|TRBJ1-5|TRBV24-1
CATSDPGQGDQPQHF
TGTGCCACCAGTGACCCGGGACAGGGAGACCAGCCCCAGCATTTT
>-|-|TRBJ2-5|TRBV9
CASSPDRRETQYF
TGTGCCAGCAGCCCTGACAGGAGGGAGACCCAGTACTTC
>-|-|TRBJ1-2|TRBV3-1/TRBV3-2
CASSQGQEIYGYTF
TGTGCCAGCAGCCAAGGACAGGAGATCTATGGCTACACCTTC
>-|-|TRBJ2-1|TRBV24-1
CATSDSGTGSNEQFF
TGTGCCACCAGTGACTCCGGGACTGGGAGCAATGAGCAGTTCTTC
>-|TRBD1|TRBJ1-2|TRBV5-1
CASSLGGQGYSGGYTF
TGCGCCAGCAGCTTGGGGGGACAGGGTTATTCGGGCGGCTACACCTTC
>-|TRBD1|TRBJ1-5|TRBV2
CASSEEGAANQPQHF
TGTGCCAGCAGTGAGGAGGGGGCGGCGAATCAGCCCCAGCATTTT
>-|-|TRBJ1-1|TRBV19
CASSISRWGGRNTEAFF
TGTGCCAGTAGTATATCACGGTGGGGGGGGAGGAACACTGAAGCTTTCTTT
>-|-|TRBJ1-6|TRBV15
CATSSLVKHSPLHF
TGTGCCACCAGCAGTCTGGTGAAGCATTCACCCCTCCACTTT
>-|-|TRBJ1-6|TRBV5-4
CASSLQQGNNSPLHF
TGTGCCAGCAGCTTGCAACAGGGAAATAATTCACCCCTCCACTTT
>-|-|TRBJ2-6|TRBV19
CASSIIGGTGANVLTF
TGTGCCAGTAGTATAATAGGGGGAACTGGGGCCAACGTCCTGACTTTC
>-|-|TRBJ2-7|TRBV11-2
CASSIPGEVSYEQYF
TGTGCCAGCAGCATTCCAGGGGAAGTGTCCTACGAGCAGTACTTC
>-|TRBD1|TRBJ2-7|TRBV19
CASSIYPGTAYEQYF
TGTGCCAGTAGTATTTATCCCGGGACAGCCTACGAGCAGTACTTC
>few|-|TRBJ1-4|TRBV12-3/TRBV12-4
CASSLLENEKLFF
TGTGCCAGCAGTTTACTGGAGAATGAAAAACTGTTTTTT
>-|-|TRBJ2-7|TRBV7-2
CASSLGISGLRNEQYF
TGTGCCAGCAGCTTAGGTATTTCGGGGTTGAGAAACGAGCAGTACTTC
>-|-|TRBJ1-2|TRBV28
CASSWTANYGYTF
TGTGCCAGCAGTTGGACAGCTAACTATGGCTACACCTTC
>-|TRBD2|TRBJ2-7|TRBV18
CASSPSGGYEQYF
TGTGCCAGCTCACCGAGCGGGGGCTACGAGCAGTACTTC
>-|-|TRBJ2-5|TRBV5-6
CASRLGPGQFQETQYF
TGTGCCAGCAGACTCGGACCTGGACAATTTCAAGAGACCCAGTACTTC
>-|TRBD1|TRBJ2-1|TRBV6-5
CASSIRDRGLVEQFF
TGTGCCAGCAGTATCCGGGACAGGGGGCTTGTCGAGCAGTTCTTC
>-|TRBD1|TRBJ1-3|TRBV4-2
CASSQAADRIPGNTIYF
TGTGCCAGCAGCCAAGCGGCGGACAGGATACCTGGAAACACCATATATTTT
>-|TRBD1|TRBJ1-4|TRBV18
CASSPTGLGEKLFF
TGTGCCAGCTCACCGACAGGGTTGGGCGAAAAACTGTTTTTT
>-|-|TRBJ1-2|TRBV15
CATSRDMAGYTF
TGTGCCACCAGCAGAGACATGGCTGGCTACACCTTC
>-|TRBD2|TRBJ2-3|TRBV15
CATSGRTSGRKRGTDTQYF
TGTGCCACCAGCGGCCGGACTAGCGGGAGGAAAAGGGGCACAGATACGCAGTATTTT
>-|-|TRBJ2-7|TRBV7-2
CASSPPPGVYEQYF
TGTGCCAGCAGCCCCCCGCCCGGGGTCTACGAGCAGTACTTC